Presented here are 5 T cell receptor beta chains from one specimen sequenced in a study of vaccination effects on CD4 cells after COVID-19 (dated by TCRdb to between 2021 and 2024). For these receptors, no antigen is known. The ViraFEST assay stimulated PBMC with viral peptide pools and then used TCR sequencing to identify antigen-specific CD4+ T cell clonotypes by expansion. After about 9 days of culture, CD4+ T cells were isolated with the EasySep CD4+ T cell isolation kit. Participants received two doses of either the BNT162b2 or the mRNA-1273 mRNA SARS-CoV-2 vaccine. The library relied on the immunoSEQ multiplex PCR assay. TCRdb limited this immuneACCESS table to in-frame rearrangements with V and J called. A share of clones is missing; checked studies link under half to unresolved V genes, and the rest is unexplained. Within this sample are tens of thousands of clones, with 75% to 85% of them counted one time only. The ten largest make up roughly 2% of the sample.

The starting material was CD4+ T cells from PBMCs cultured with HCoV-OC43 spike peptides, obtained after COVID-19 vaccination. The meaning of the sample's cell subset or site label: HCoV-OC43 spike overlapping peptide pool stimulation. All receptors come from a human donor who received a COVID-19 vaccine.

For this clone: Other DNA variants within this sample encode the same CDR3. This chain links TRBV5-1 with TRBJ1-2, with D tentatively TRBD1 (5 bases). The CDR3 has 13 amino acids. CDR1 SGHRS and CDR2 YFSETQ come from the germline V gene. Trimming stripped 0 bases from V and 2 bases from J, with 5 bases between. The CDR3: CASSLGTNYGYTF. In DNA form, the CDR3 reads TGCGCCAGCAGCTTGGGGACAAACTATGGCTACACCTTC.

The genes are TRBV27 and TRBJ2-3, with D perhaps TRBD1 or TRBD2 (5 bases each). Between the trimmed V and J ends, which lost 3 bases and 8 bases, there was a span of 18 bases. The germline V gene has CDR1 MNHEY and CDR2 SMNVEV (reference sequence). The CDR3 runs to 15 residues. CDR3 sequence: CASSFQLQVGGTQYF. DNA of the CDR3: TGTGCCAGCAGTTTCCAACTACAAGTTGGGGGTACGCAGTATTTT.

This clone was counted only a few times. The CDR3 DNA reads TGTGCCAGCAGCCTTTACAGGAATCAGCCCCAGCATTTT. As protein: CASSLYRNQPQHF. The chain carries TRBV7-2 and TRBJ1-5, with a tentative D call TRBD1 (5 bases). With 5 bases removed from V and 4 bases from J, the gap between germline ends came to 9 bases. In germline, CDR1 is SGHTA, CDR2 FQGNSA. This CDR3 comprises 13 residues.

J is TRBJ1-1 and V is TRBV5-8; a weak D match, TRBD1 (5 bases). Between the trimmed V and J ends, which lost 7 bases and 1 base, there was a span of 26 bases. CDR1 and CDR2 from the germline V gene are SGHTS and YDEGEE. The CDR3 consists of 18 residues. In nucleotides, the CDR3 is TGTGCCAGCCCCCAAATTACCCAGGGTCTGGGGCAGAACACTGAAGCTTTCTTT. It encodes CASPQITQGLGQNTEAFF. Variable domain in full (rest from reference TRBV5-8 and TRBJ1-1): EAGVTQSPTHLIKTRGQQATLRCSPISGHTSVYWYQQALGLGLQFLLWYDEGEERNRGNFPPRFSGRQFPNYSSELNVNALELEDSALYLCASPQITQGLGQNTEAFFGQGTRLTVV.

CDR3 region: CASSYGQGPTNEKLFF. CDR3 bases: TGCGCCAGCAGCTATGGACAGGGCCCAACTAATGAAAAACTGTTTTTT. The rearrangement uses TRBV5-1 and TRBJ1-4; 8 nucleotides line up with TRBD1. V was pared by 3 bases and J by 0 bases, with 4 bases of the junction left unmatched. Germline CDR1 is SGHRS and CDR2 is YFSETQ. The CDR3 length is 16 residues.